This T cell receptor (beta chain) was sequenced during a study of radiation and T cells in renal cell carcinoma. V lost 1 base, J lost 5 bases, and 16 bases lay in between. The CDR3 extends over 16 amino acids. CDR1 SGHAT and CDR2 FQDESV come from the germline V gene (reference sequence). Whole-study findings and limits: In blood, top tumor clones expanded by 2 weeks, shrinking by 4. Baseline intratumoral clonotype presence is unknown without pretreatment biopsies.

The time point is: blood 2 weeks post-SBRT. Treatment in this sample: 15 Gy SBRT to primary tumor, nephrectomy 4 weeks later. The patient's renal cell carcinoma had clear cell pathology. A remark on this clone: Its antigen is unknown.

TCRdb keeps only in-frame clones here, not all; method: immunoSEQ multiplex PCR. In the table there are 150,000 to 180,000 clones, roughly 89% of which are singletons. This sequence joins TRBV11-1 and TRBJ2-3; D possibly uses TRBD1 or TRBD2 (6 bases each). The source of this sequence is a woman in her 50s with renal cell carcinoma. Source: blood, taken from a patient whose treatment included radiotherapy and nephrectomy. The CDR3 DNA is TGTGCCAGCAGCTTAGGACAGGCCGCGGGGATAGATACGCAGTATTTT. It yields the protein CASSLGQAAGIDTQYF.